These 29 T cell receptor beta chains came from one sample sequenced in a study of radiation and T cells in renal cell carcinoma. Assay: immunoSEQ multiplex PCR; the TCRdb copy retains only in-frame clones and omits some. Of about 150,000 clones listed, roughly nine tenths are singletons. Time point reported: baseline pretreatment blood. Treatment given: 15 Gy SBRT to primary tumor, nephrectomy 4 weeks later. Here the sequenced sample was blood, taken from a patient whose treatment included radiotherapy and nephrectomy. The receptors derive from a woman in her sixties or seventies with renal cell carcinoma.

V usage is TRBV6-1 and J usage is TRBJ2-3; the D is unclear. V shed 6 bases and J shed 6 bases, with 16 bases lying between them. Germline assignment: CDR1 MNHNS and CDR2 SASEGT. The CDR3 sequence is 14 residues long. Here the CDR3 DNA reads TGTGCCAGCAGCCTTGACGGGCTCGGGGATACGCAGTATTTT. Residues: CASSLDGLGDTQYF.

The V gene is TRBV7-9, the J gene TRBJ2-4; D unresolved. The germline V gene encodes CDR1 SEHNR and CDR2 FQNEAQ (reference sequence). Trimming removed 5 bases at V and 1 base at J, with 15 bases between. This CDR3 has 16 amino acids. The CDR3 region has the DNA TGTGCCAGCAGCGAAAATTGGGATGGGGCCAAAAACATTCAGTACTTC. Translated: CASSENWDGAKNIQYF.

Details on this clone: The same CDR3 can be traced to other DNA sequences in this sample. The chain uses TRBV29-1 and TRBJ2-7; D uncertain. This CDR3 has 12 amino acids. V shed 1 base and J shed 0 bases, with 4 bases lying between them. CDR1 and CDR2 from the germline V gene are SQVTM and ANQGSEA. The CDR3 is CSVEGSSYEQYF. The CDR3, as DNA: TGCAGCGTTGAAGGAAGCTCCTACGAGCAGTACTTC.

The chain links TRBV5-1 to TRBJ1-1, with D uncertain. The CDR3 consists of 14 residues. Germline CDR1 and CDR2: SGHRS and YFSETQ. Trimming stripped 6 bases from V and 1 base from J, with 13 bases between. The CDR3 DNA reads as TGCGCCAGCACGGTCGGCGGGTGGAACACTGAAGCTTTCTTT. This gives the protein CASTVGGWNTEAFF.

CDR3 nucleotides: TGTGCCAGCAGCTTGCAGGAGACCCAGTACTTC. As protein: CASSLQETQYF. J is TRBJ2-5 and V is TRBV5-6; the D is unclear. The CDR3 is 11 residues long. V lost 1 base, J lost 5 bases, and 3 bases lay in between. Germline CDR1 reads SGHDT; CDR2 reads YYEEEE.

This clone was found a few times. This chain joins TRBV30 and TRBJ2-1; TRBD1 agrees at 10 bases. Germline-derived CDR1 and CDR2 are GTSNPN and SVGIG (reference sequence). The ends lost 2 bases at V and 6 bases at J; junction bases unmatched: 4. The CDR3 covers 14 residues. The CDR3 sequence is CAWSMTGGGNEQFF. The CDR3 coding sequence is TGTGCCTGGAGTATGACAGGGGGCGGCAATGAGCAGTTCTTC.

This clone was counted a single time. J is TRBJ1-1 and V is TRBV2; 7 nucleotides align to TRBD1. The CDR3 has 14 residues. The ends lost 6 bases at V and 1 base at J; junction bases unmatched: 5. The V gene's germline CDR1 is SNHLY and CDR2 FYNNEI. CDR3 nucleotide sequence: TGTGCCAGCAGCGTACAGGGGTCGAACACTGAAGCTTTCTTT. Its protein product is CASSVQGSNTEAFF.

This clone showed up just once. The gene calls are TRBV5-4 and TRBJ1-1; TRBD1 is a possible D gene (6 bases). Trimming took off 3 bases at V and 0 bases at J, with 12 bases between the two ends. The CDR3 length is 15 residues. Germline CDR1 reads SGHNT; CDR2 reads YYREEE (reference sequence). The CDR3 is CASSSQDRLNTEAFF. CDR3 coding DNA: TGTGCCAGCAGCTCTCAGGACAGATTGAACACTGAAGCTTTCTTT.

The chain combines TRBV30 with TRBJ1-2; 8 bases align to TRBD1. CDR1 and CDR2 from the germline V gene are GTSNPN and SVGIG (reference sequence). After removal of 2 bases from V and 2 bases from J, the junction contained 16 bases not matched to a gene. CDR3 length: 18 residues. CDR3 bases: TGTGCCTGGAGTCGAACCTTCCGGACAGGGAAGGCCAACTATGGCTACACCTTC. Translation: CAWSRTFRTGKANYGYTF.

This clone has only a few counts. This chain links TRBV30 with TRBJ1-4; D not certain. Germline CDR1 is GTSNPN and CDR2 is SVGIG (reference sequence). The CDR3 covers 13 residues. V lost 2 bases to trimming and J lost 8 bases, with 12 bases between them. The CDR3 reads CAWSRDLNEKLFF. CDR3 coding DNA: TGTGCCTGGAGTAGGGATCTGAACGAAAAACTGTTTTTT.

This clone occurred a few times. The gene calls are TRBV28 and TRBJ1-5; D is unresolved. Germline V gives CDR1 MDHEN, CDR2 SYDVKM. The CDR3 totals 15 residues. Trimming stripped 1 base from V and 6 bases from J, with 13 bases between. This CDR3 is CASSLFGQESQPQHF. CDR3 nucleotides: TGTGCCAGCAGTTTATTTGGGCAGGAGAGTCAGCCCCAGCATTTT.

The rearrangement links TRBV19 to TRBJ2-7; 14 positions match TRBD2. The CDR3 runs to 18 residues. The junction had 9 bases not matched to a gene; V was cut back by 5 bases and J by 0 bases. Germline CDR1 and CDR2: LNHDA and SQIVND (reference sequence). The CDR3 loop reads CASSPWGTSGGSSYEQYF. The CDR3 DNA is TGTGCCAGTAGTCCGTGGGGGACTAGCGGGGGTAGCTCCTACGAGCAGTACTTC.

The rearrangement uses TRBV30 and TRBJ2-7; possible D gene TRBD1, 6 bases. CDR1 and CDR2 from the germline V gene are GTSNPN and SVGIG (reference sequence). The germline V and J ends were trimmed by 3 bases and 0 bases, with 6 bases remaining between them. The CDR3 runs to 12 residues. CDR3 bases: TGTGCCTGGAGACAGGGCTCCTACGAGCAGTACTTC. Its protein product is CAWRQGSYEQYF.

The chain is built from TRBV25-1 and TRBJ2-6, with D possibly TRBD2 on 6 matching bases. This CDR3 is 18 amino acids long. Germline V gives CDR1 MGHDK, CDR2 SYGVNS. The V end lost 7 bases, the J end lost 0 bases, and 19 bases lay between the germline ends. This CDR3 is CASTSWGVGTSGANVLTF. The CDR3, as DNA: TGTGCCAGCACCTCATGGGGGGTGGGGACCTCTGGGGCCAACGTCCTGACTTTC. Full variable domain (rest looked up from reference TRBV25-1 and TRBJ2-6): EADIYQTPRYLVIGTGKKITLECSQTMGHDKMYWYQQDPGMELHLIHYSYGVNSTEKGDLSSESTVSRIRTEHFPLTLESARPSHTSQYLCASTSWGVGTSGANVLTFGAGSRLTVL.

The J gene is TRBJ2-5, the V gene TRBV19; 9 bases fit TRBD1. CDR3 length: 15 amino acids. V lost 6 bases, J lost 5 bases, and 10 bases stayed unmatched. CDR1 and CDR2 from the germline V gene are LNHDA and SQIVND (reference sequence). This chain's CDR3 is CASSTPTGGKETQYF. The CDR3 DNA reads as TGTGCCAGTAGCACTCCGACAGGGGGGAAGGAGACCCAGTACTTC. Looking up the rest from reference TRBV19 and TRBJ2-5 gives the full variable domain: DGGITQSPKYLFRKEGQNVTLSCEQNLNHDAMYWYRQDPGQGLRLIYYSQIVNDFQKGDIAEGYSVSREKKESFPLTVTSAQKNPTAFYLCASSTPTGGKETQYFGPGTRLLVL.

This sequence joins TRBV11-2 and TRBJ2-5; TRBD2 aligns across 13 bases. Germline CDR1 SGHAT, CDR2 FQNNGV. The V and J ends lost 5 bases and 2 bases, in that order; junction bases with no gene match: 5. The CDR3 length is 16 residues. The CDR3 is CASSAGTSGAQETQYF. The CDR3 nucleotides are TGTGCCAGCAGCGCAGGGACTAGCGGGGCTCAAGAGACCCAGTACTTC.

This chain connects TRBV19 to TRBJ2-5, with D hard to call. CDR3 length equals 13 residues. V was cut by 4 bases and J by 5 bases, with 11 bases left in between. Per germline, CDR1 LNHDA and CDR2 SQIVND (reference sequence). DNA for the CDR3: TGTGCCAGTAGTACCGGGTCCCGGGAGACCCAGTACTTC. It is translated as CASSTGSRETQYF.

The rearrangement links TRBV6-1 to TRBJ1-2, with TRBD1 as a possible D gene (5 bases). The V end lost 5 bases, the J end lost 2 bases, and 9 bases lay between the germline ends. This CDR3 has 13 amino acids. Germline V gene data show CDR1 as MNHNS and CDR2 as SASEGT. The CDR3 sequence: CASSLGRNYGYTF. CDR3 coding DNA: TGTGCCAGCAGTTTGGGACGGAACTATGGCTACACCTTC.

This clone was detected once. The chain couples TRBV6-1 to TRBJ1-1; maybe TRBD1 (5 bases). The CDR3 extends over 14 amino acids. Trimming cost V 4 bases and J 4 bases, with 13 bases left between them. Germline values: CDR1 MNHNS, CDR2 SASEGT. This CDR3 reads CASSVSSGVTEAFF. CDR3 sequence (DNA): TGTGCCAGCAGTGTATCTTCGGGGGTCACTGAAGCTTTCTTT.

This rearrangement joins TRBV29-1 to TRBJ2-1; D not resolved. This CDR3 region has 12 residues. Germline CDR1 reads SQVTM; CDR2 reads ANQGSEA. V was pared by 6 bases and J by 4 bases, with 10 bases between. CDR3 DNA: TGCAGCGTCAACGACGGGTACAATGAGCAGTTCTTC. It is translated as CSVNDGYNEQFF.

The rearrangement joins TRBV7-9 to TRBJ1-5; D may be TRBD1 (6 bases). Trimming removed 4 bases at V and 3 bases at J, with 13 bases between. This CDR3 has 15 amino acids. Per germline, CDR1 SEHNR and CDR2 FQNEAQ (reference sequence). The CDR3 sequence: CASSSSGVPNQPQHF. DNA of the CDR3: TGTGCCAGCAGCTCCTCAGGGGTACCCAATCAGCCCCAGCATTTT.

About this clone itself: At one of its ends the junction is not consistent with the germline gene, which may arise from a read error. The chain has TRBV19 and TRBJ1-1, with D unclear. The CDR3 is 11 amino acids. CDR1 and CDR2 from the germline V gene are LNHDA and SQIVND (reference sequence). Here the CDR3 DNA reads TGTGCCAGTAGTGTAGATCGTGTTGCTTTCTTT. Protein sequence: CASSVDRVAFF. Full variable domain (rest looked up from reference TRBV19 and TRBJ1-1): DGGITQSPKYLFRKEGQNVTLSCEQNLNHDAMYWYRQDPGQGLRLIYYSQIVNDFQKGDIAEGYSVSREKKESFPLTVTSAQKNPTAFYLCASSVDRVAFFGQGTRLTVV.

J is TRBJ1-5 and V is TRBV6-4; 10 bases are a match to TRBD1. CDR1 is MRHNA and CDR2 is SNTAGT in the germline V gene. The CDR3 totals 14 residues. Trimming at V came to 3 bases and at J to 6 bases, leaving 2 bases not matched to a gene. As DNA, the CDR3 is TGTGCCAGCAGTGAACGGACAGGGGGTCAGCCCCAGCATTTT. It translates to CASSERTGGQPQHF.

J is TRBJ2-7 and V is TRBV18, with a possible D match to TRBD1 (5 bases). The V end lost 3 bases, the J end lost 2 bases, and 8 bases lay between the germline ends. Germline loops: CDR1 KGHSH, CDR2 LQKENI. The CDR3 runs 13 residues. CDR3 protein: CASSPSGPYEQYF. CDR3 bases: TGTGCCAGCTCACCTTCAGGGCCCTACGAGCAGTACTTC. The entire variable domain, with the rest obtained from reference TRBV18 and TRBJ2-7, is as follows: NAGVMQNPRHLVRRRGQEARLRCSPMKGHSHVYWYRQLPEEGLKFMVYLQKENIIDESGMPKERFSAEFPKEGPSILRIQQVVRGDSAAYFCASSPSGPYEQYFGPGTRLTVT.

This chain connects TRBV20-1 to TRBJ1-6; no firm D call. This CDR3 spans 9 amino acids. Germline assignment: CDR1 DFQATT and CDR2 SNEGSKA (reference sequence). V was pared by 5 bases and J by 9 bases, with 2 bases between. CDR3 in amino acids: CSAGSPLHF. The CDR3 region has the DNA TGCAGTGCTGGTTCACCCCTCCACTTT.

This sequence joins TRBV7-8 and TRBJ1-1; no clear D gene. Germline V gives CDR1 SGHVS, CDR2 FQNEAQ. With 5 bases removed from V and 3 bases from J, the gap between germline ends came to 13 bases. The CDR3 loop spans 14 amino acids. CDR3: CASSATGRYTEAFF. In DNA, the CDR3 is TGTGCCAGCAGCGCAACCGGCCGTTACACTGAAGCTTTCTTT.

The rearrangement joins TRBV5-4 to TRBJ2-5; D unresolved. CDR3 length: 13 residues. V lost 3 bases and J 2 bases, leaving 8 bases between the germline ends. Germline loops: CDR1 SGHNT, CDR2 YYREEE (reference sequence). CDR3 bases: TGTGCCAGCAGCTCAGGCAGACAAGAGACCCAGTACTTC. This gives the protein CASSSGRQETQYF. The whole variable domain, remainder taken from reference TRBV5-4 and TRBJ2-5, is ETGVTQSPTHLIKTRGQQVTLRCSSQSGHNTVSWYQQALGQGPQFIFQYYREEENGRGNFPPRFSGLQFPNYSSELNVNALELDDSALYLCASSSGRQETQYFGPGTRLLVL.

The chain combines TRBV30 with TRBJ2-5, with D possibly TRBD1 on 8 matching bases. Germline assignment: CDR1 GTSNPN and CDR2 SVGIG (reference sequence). The CDR3 covers 12 residues. V lost 2 bases and J lost 11, with 15 bases in between. This chain's CDR3 is CAWSNTGGEQYF. CDR3 sequence (DNA): TGTGCCTGGAGTAACACAGGGGGGGAGCAGTACTTC.

This sequence joins TRBV5-6 and TRBJ2-7, with D unclear. The CDR3 consists of 12 residues. CDR1 is SGHDT, CDR2 YYEEEE, per germline. V lost 4 bases to trimming and J lost 0 bases, with 5 bases between them. The CDR3 loop is CASSRLSYEQYF. The CDR3 region has the DNA TGTGCCAGCAGCCGACTCTCCTACGAGCAGTACTTC.